This T cell receptor beta chain emerged from a study of blood T cell repertoires in COVID-19. The V and J ends lost 1 base and 1 base respectively, with 9 bases between them. The CDR3 contains 14 residues. Germline lookup yields CDR1 SGHRS and CDR2 YFSETQ. Per the study methods: Reference gene primers were amplified, and this amplification served to estimate nucleated cell counts. Profiled with immunoSEQ multiplex PCR; TCRdb holds only in-frame clones, not every one. V and J calls and clone size are those listed in that table; D and trimming were worked out from the DNA. The sample yields under 200,000 clones, about 86% seen once. Points on this clone: This sample includes further DNA sequences coding for the same CDR3.

What was sequenced was peripheral blood. This receptor was taken from an older woman with COVID-19, enrolled during active disease. V is TRBV5-1 and J is TRBJ2-7; TRBD1 might be the D (5 bases). As DNA, the CDR3 is TGCGCCAGCAGCTTGAGCCAGGGTTCCTACGAGCAGTACTTC. Protein product: CASSLSQGSYEQYF.